This TCR beta chain was found in a study of T cells in Graves' hyperthyroidism and ophthalmopathy. Turning to the study itself: The authors collected peripheral blood at initial diagnosis, before any treatment.

RNA transcripts yielded amplified TCR beta CDR3 regions. The HTBI primer set served for first-round RT-PCR of the TCR CDR3. TCRdb re-derived calls from the multiplex PCR reads in MiXCR, one entry per CDR3 protein. Of around 500,000 distinct CDR3 sequences listed, approximately 15% are singletons. In its sample, this clonotype was seen many times. Stable hyperthyroidism: no ophthalmopathy progression over 18 months of follow-up. Isolation of PBMCs was performed on around 9.7 ml fresh peripheral blood. The CDR3 length is 19 residues. Trimming cost V 6 bases and J 0 bases, with 21 bases left between them. The germline V gene has CDR1 SGHNT and CDR2 YENEEA.

This clonotype originated in a young woman with Graves' hyperthyroidism. V is TRBV11-3 and J is TRBJ2-6; maybe TRBD2 (6 bases). The sequencing sample was made of blood. CDR3 sequence (DNA): TGTGCCAGCAGACCTAGGTTTCTAGCGACTTACTCTGGGGCCAACGTCCTGACTTTC. As protein: CASRPRFLATYSGANVLTF.